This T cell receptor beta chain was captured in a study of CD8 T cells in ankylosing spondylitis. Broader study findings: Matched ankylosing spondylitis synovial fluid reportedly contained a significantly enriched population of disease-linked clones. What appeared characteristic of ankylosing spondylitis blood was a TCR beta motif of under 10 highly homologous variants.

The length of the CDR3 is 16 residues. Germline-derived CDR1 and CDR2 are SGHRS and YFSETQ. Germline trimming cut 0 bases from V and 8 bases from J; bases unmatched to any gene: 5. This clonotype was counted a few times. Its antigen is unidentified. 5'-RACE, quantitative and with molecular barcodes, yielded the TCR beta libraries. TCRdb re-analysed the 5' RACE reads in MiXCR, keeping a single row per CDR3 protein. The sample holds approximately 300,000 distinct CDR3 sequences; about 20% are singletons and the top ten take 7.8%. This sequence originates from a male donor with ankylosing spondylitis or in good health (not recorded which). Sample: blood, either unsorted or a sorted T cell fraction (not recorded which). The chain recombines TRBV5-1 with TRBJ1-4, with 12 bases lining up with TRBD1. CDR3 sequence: CASSLVGQGAPEKLFF. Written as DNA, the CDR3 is TGCGCCAGCAGCTTGGTGGGACAGGGGGCTCCGGAAAAACTGTTTTTT.